The entry that follows covers one T cell receptor (beta chain) sequence. The target antigen is unknown. V was trimmed by 1 base and J by 0 bases, leaving 13 bases between them. CDR3 length: 17 amino acids. Germline V gives CDR1 MGHRA, CDR2 YSYEKL. These data belong to a study of shared clonotypes between healthy human individuals. Overall study results and limits: With a handful of donors compared, approximately 5.5% of naive CD4 clonotypes were shared.

Libraries were prepared by immunoSEQ multiplex PCR; TCRdb keeps only in-frame clonotypes and omits some of them. The table shows 2 million to 3 million clones, with over 85% occurring only once. This sequence joins TRBV4-1 and TRBJ1-3; D not certain. The source is a man between 18 and 29 years old in good health. Some clones in this sample may be carry-over from other donors' samples. Sequencing was performed on naive CD4+ T cells from PBMCs. Subset here: CD45RA+ positively selected. In nucleotides, the CDR3 is TGCGCCAGCAGCCAAGTACCGAGGGTTTCCTCTGGAAACACCATATATTTT. Translated, it gives CASSQVPRVSSGNTIYF.